The 8 T cell receptor beta chains given below trace back to one sample, sequenced in a study of shared clonotypes between healthy human individuals. CD45RO negativity and positive selection for CCR7 defined naive CD8 cells, a population that excluded terminally differentiated effector memory CD45RA+ cells. Libraries were prepared by immunoSEQ multiplex PCR; TCRdb keeps only in-frame clonotypes and omits some of them. The sample lists about 1.9 million clones, 80% to 95% occurring once. Source material: naive CD8+ T cells from PBMCs. The receptors stem from a man aged 18-30 years in good health. Some clones in this sample may be carry-over from other donors' samples.

This chain connects TRBV7-2 to TRBJ1-1; 7 bases are a match to TRBD1. This CDR3 is built from 15 residues. Germline lookup yields CDR1 SGHTA and CDR2 FQGNSA. Trimming removed 2 bases from V and 0 bases from J; junction bases left unmatched: 3. The CDR3 bases are TGTGCCAGCAGCTTATTTACAGGGGTGAACACTGAAGCTTTCTTT. Encoded protein: CASSLFTGVNTEAFF.

The chain carries TRBV19 and TRBJ2-7; D is perhaps TRBD1 (5 bases). This CDR3 contains 14 residues. V lost 5 bases and J 0 bases, leaving 11 bases between the germline ends. Germline values: CDR1 LNHDA, CDR2 SQIVND (reference sequence). CDR3 sequence: CASSDSRSSYEQYF. DNA for the CDR3: TGTGCCAGTAGTGACAGCCGGAGCTCCTACGAGCAGTACTTC.

The J gene is TRBJ1-1, the V gene TRBV7-2; D gene ambiguous. Germline V gene lookup returns CDR1 SGHTA and CDR2 FQGNSA. Trimming removed 2 bases from V and 4 bases from J, with 11 bases in between. This CDR3 comprises 14 residues. The DNA for the CDR3 is TGTGCCAGCAGCTTACCTCTCCCGGGCACTGAAGCTTTCTTT. It yields the protein CASSLPLPGTEAFF. Using reference TRBV7-2 and TRBJ1-1 for the parts outside the CDR3, the full variable domain is GAGVSQSPSNKVTEKGKDVELRCDPISGHTALYWYRQSLGQGLEFLIYFQGNSAPDKSGLPSDRFSAERTGGSVSTLTIQRTQQEDSAVYLCASSLPLPGTEAFFGQGTRLTVV.

The J gene is TRBJ2-5, the V gene TRBV27; D is perhaps TRBD1 (7 bases). Per the germline V gene, CDR1 is MNHEY and CDR2 is SMNVEV (reference sequence). V was shortened by 1 base and J by 4 bases, with 19 bases between the two germline ends. The CDR3 is 17 residues long. The CDR3 DNA follows: TGTGCCAGCAGTTTATTACGACCCCAGGGGGGCGGAGAGACCCAGTACTTC. Amino acid sequence: CASSLLRPQGGGETQYF.

This chain connects TRBV7-2 to TRBJ2-5; a possible D gene is TRBD1 (6 bases). The CDR3 extends over 17 amino acids. Germline V gene sequence: CDR1 SGHTA, CDR2 FQGNSA. The V end was cut by 4 bases, the J end by 1 base, with 19 bases between. The CDR3 region is CASSSVSQGFLQETQYF. CDR3 nucleotides: TGTGCCAGCAGCTCCGTTTCACAGGGTTTTCTCCAAGAGACCCAGTACTTC. The full variable domain, with the rest looked up from reference TRBV7-2 and TRBJ2-5, is GAGVSQSPSNKVTEKGKDVELRCDPISGHTALYWYRQSLGQGLEFLIYFQGNSAPDKSGLPSDRFSAERTGGSVSTLTIQRTQQEDSAVYLCASSSVSQGFLQETQYFGPGTRLLVL.

The chain has TRBV13 and TRBJ2-1; weak D call: TRBD1 (6 bases). V shed 3 bases and J shed 8 bases, with 11 bases lying between them. Germline CDR1 reads PRHDT; CDR2 reads FYEKMQ (reference sequence). There are 13 residues in the CDR3. CDR3 amino acids: CASSFRGKDEQFF. DNA for the CDR3: TGTGCCAGCAGCTTTAGGGGGAAGGATGAGCAGTTCTTC.

V gene TRBV28 combines with J gene TRBJ2-5; D gene ambiguous. The CDR3 runs to 15 residues. Between the trimmed V and J ends, which lost 5 bases and 2 bases, there was a span of 15 bases. The germline V gene has CDR1 MDHEN and CDR2 SYDVKM. The CDR3 nucleotides are TGTGCCAGCAGTCCCCTCTACGACGCACAAGAGACCCAGTACTTC. It codes for CASSPLYDAQETQYF.

The CDR3 is CASSSRNNPYEQYF. The CDR3 DNA reads TGTGCCAGCAGCTCCCGGAATAATCCCTACGAGCAGTACTTC. The chain recombines TRBV7-9 with TRBJ2-7; D ambiguous. V lost 4 bases, J lost 2 bases, and 12 bases lay in between. The length of the CDR3 is 14 residues. Looked up from germline, CDR1 is SEHNR and CDR2 is FQNEAQ (reference sequence).